These T cell receptor beta chains were read from a single sample in a study of patients and donors after allogeneic stem cell transplantation. TCRdb fed the RT-PCR reads into MiXCR, producing one record per CDR3 protein. The table has 400,000 to 450,000 distinct CDR3 sequences, roughly 17% seen once. The sequenced sample consisted of blood, either unsorted or a sorted T cell fraction (not recorded which). The source is a human donor who was either an allogeneic HSCT recipient or a stem cell or donor lymphocyte infusion donor (not recorded which). It is not recorded whose cells these are; they may come from a transplant donor. CDR3s include the opening cysteine and the closing phenylalanine or tryptophan. A D gene is named only where the DNA matches it firmly. Part of the rows lack a size; the others show once, few, many or a class for expanded clones.

d_gene	abundance	v_gene	len	j_gene	CDR3aa	CDR3nt
.	.	TRBV4-1	13	TRBJ1-5	CASSQEANQPQHF	TGCGCCAGCAGCCAAGAGGCGAATCAGCCCCAGCATTTT
TRBD2	.	TRBV27	11	TRBJ2-7	CASRGTSGEYF	TGTGCCAGCAGGGGAACTAGCGGGGAGTACTTC
TRBD1	.	TRBV7-9	16	TRBJ2-7	CASSSPRQGGNYEQYF	TGTGCCAGCAGCTCCCCGCGACAGGGGGGCAACTACGAGCAGTACTTC
TRBD1	few	TRBV7-9	14	TRBJ1-1	CASSSGQVATEAFF	TGTGCCAGCAGCTCGGGACAGGTCGCCACTGAAGCTTTCTTT
TRBD1	few	TRBV3-1	15	TRBJ2-5	CASSQGQGEVETQYF	TGTGCCAGCAGCCAAGGACAGGGAGAGGTAGAGACCCAGTACTTC
.	.	TRBV4-3	14	TRBJ1-2	CASSQDQQGFGYTF	TGCGCCAGCAGCCAAGATCAGCAGGGGTTTGGCTACACCTTC
.	few	TRBV15	13	TRBJ1-6	CATSTTLNSPLHF	TGTGCCACCAGCACTACCCTAAATTCACCCCTCCACTTT
.	.	TRBV20-1	16	TRBJ1-1	CSAPDSPYWRNTEAFF	TGCAGTGCCCCCGACAGCCCATACTGGAGGAACACTGAAGCTTTCTTT
TRBD1	.	TRBV12-3/TRBV12-4	15	TRBJ2-7	CASSQSGTANYEQYF	TGTGCCAGCAGCCAAAGTGGGACAGCCAACTACGAGCAGTACTTC
TRBD1	few	TRBV25-1	12	TRBJ1-2	CASSETGLGYTF	TGTGCCAGCAGTGAGACAGGGCTCGGCTACACCTTC
TRBD2	.	TRBV5-1	16	TRBJ2-7	CASRPPSSGPSYEQYF	TGCGCCAGCAGGCCTCCTTCTAGCGGACCTTCCTACGAGCAGTACTTC
.	few	TRBV18	15	TRBJ2-7	CASSPRALSSYEQYF	TGTGCCAGCTCCCCAAGGGCACTGAGCTCCTACGAGCAGTACTTC
.	once	TRBV7-6	13	TRBJ2-7	CASSPGHQSGQYF	TGTGCCAGCAGCCCGGGACACCAAAGCGGGCAGTACTTC
.	.	TRBV28	13	TRBJ1-4	CASSWAANEKLFF	TGTGCCAGCAGTTGGGCTGCAAATGAAAAACTGTTTTTT
.	many	TRBV7-8	15	TRBJ2-3	CASSGRGPSTDTQYF	TGTGCCAGCAGCGGACGGGGACCCAGCACAGATACGCAGTATTTT
.	.	TRBV7-3	14	TRBJ2-1	CGSSLMVGDSEQFF	TGTGGCAGCAGCTTAATGGTGGGAGACAGTGAGCAGTTCTTC
.	.	TRBV28	16	TRBJ2-5	CASSPNLQASQETQYF	TGTGCCAGCAGTCCAAATCTCCAGGCAAGCCAAGAGACCCAGTACTTC
.	few	TRBV12-5	15	TRBJ1-2	CASGLDNLSNYGYTF	TGTGCTAGTGGTTTGGATAACCTATCTAACTATGGCTACACCTTC